Below, one T cell receptor (beta chain) is given with its context. Trimming removed 3 bases at V and 5 bases at J, with 19 bases between. CDR3 length: 16 residues. Germline CDR1 is PRHDT and CDR2 is FYEKMQ (reference sequence). This entry is derived from a study of monozygotic twins with cystic fibrosis. Measured with immunoSEQ multiplex PCR; TCRdb has only the in-frame clones, and not every one. Found here are tens of thousands of clones, more than 90% of them singletons; the top ten hold under 1%. V and J are TRBV13 and TRBJ1-1; D is possibly TRBD1 (6 bases). The receptor's source is a girl aged 2 to 10 with cystic fibrosis. Sequencing input: blood. The DNA of the CDR3 is TGTGCCAGCAGCTTTATAACAGGGACCGGGGAGACTGAAGCTTTCTTT. It encodes CASSFITGTGETEAFF.